This T cell receptor (beta chain) was identified during a study of T cell responses to AZD1222 COVID-19 vaccine. Study-level results: Reports say nearly half of spike-specific TCRs go after unmutated variant regions. Clonal diversity may have been underestimated, and the donors were mostly white British, with more females than males. Repertoires were sampled only after the peak T cell response.

The CDR3 runs to 15 residues. Germline CDR1 and CDR2: LNHDA and SQIVND (reference sequence). Trimming left V 6 bases short and J 6 bases short, with 18 bases between. The protocol was immunoSEQ multiplex PCR, while the TCRdb copy is restricted to in-frame clones and leaves out a portion. The data show 70,000 to 90,000 clones, roughly 89% seen once. Regarding this clone: As yet, its antigen is unknown.

The chain joins TRBV19 to TRBJ1-5; D remains unclear. This clonotype was obtained from an adult in good health. The sample in question was peripheral blood, obtained on day 0 of AZD1222 vaccination. CDR3 sequence: CASRLRGLPGQPQHF. For the CDR3, the DNA is TGTGCCAGTAGGCTGAGAGGCCTCCCCGGTCAGCCCCAGCATTTT.